This T cell receptor beta chain came from a study of T cells in Graves' hyperthyroidism and ophthalmopathy. Study details: Before treatment of any kind, peripheral blood was taken at initial diagnosis. The study, taken as a whole, reports: Prediction of ophthalmopathy progression came a median around 6 months pre-onset.

This clonotype came up many times. Antigen unknown. This CDR3 spans 14 amino acids. Germline lookup yields CDR1 SNHLY and CDR2 FYNNEI. V was cut by 5 bases and J by 1 base, with 11 bases left in between. RNA transcripts yielded amplified TCR beta CDR3 regions. HTBI primers were employed in a first-round RT-PCR of the TCR CDR3. TCRdb called the multiplex PCR reads again in MiXCR, with one record for every CDR3 protein. This table holds fewer than 700,000 distinct CDR3 sequences, around 15% found once. This TCR came from a woman aged 25 to 39 with Graves' hyperthyroidism. V gene TRBV2 combines with J gene TRBJ2-5, with D unresolved. Sequencing was done on a sample of blood. The CDR3 loop is CASSLGMLQETQYF. The CDR3 DNA is TGTGCCAGCAGTCTTGGTATGCTCCAAGAGACCCAGTACTTC.